This TCR beta chain was profiled in a study of T cell changes during pregnancy in multiple sclerosis. The data were produced by immunoSEQ multiplex PCR, yet TCRdb's version contains in-frame clones alone and is incomplete. The data contain about 70,000 clones, about 94% of them singletons. This clonotype was sampled from a female donor with multiple sclerosis, enrolled in a pregnancy study. The sequencing here drew on peripheral blood, taken in the third trimester of pregnancy.

CDR3 region: CSVSHSLGNEKLFF. For the CDR3, the DNA is TGCAGCGTTTCCCACAGTCTGGGCAACGAAAAACTGTTTTTT. The genes are TRBV29-1 and TRBJ1-4; D is uncertain. The germline gives CDR1 SQVTM, CDR2 ANQGSEA. The CDR3 runs 14 residues. The germline V and J ends were trimmed by 5 bases and 8 bases, with 18 bases remaining between them. Full variable domain (outside the CDR3, taken from reference TRBV29-1 and TRBJ1-4): SAVISQKPSRDICQRGTSLTIQCQVDSQVTMMFWYRQQPGQSLTLIATANQGSEATYESGFVIDKFPISRPNLTFSTLTVSNMSPEDSSIYLCSVSHSLGNEKLFFGSGTQLSVL.